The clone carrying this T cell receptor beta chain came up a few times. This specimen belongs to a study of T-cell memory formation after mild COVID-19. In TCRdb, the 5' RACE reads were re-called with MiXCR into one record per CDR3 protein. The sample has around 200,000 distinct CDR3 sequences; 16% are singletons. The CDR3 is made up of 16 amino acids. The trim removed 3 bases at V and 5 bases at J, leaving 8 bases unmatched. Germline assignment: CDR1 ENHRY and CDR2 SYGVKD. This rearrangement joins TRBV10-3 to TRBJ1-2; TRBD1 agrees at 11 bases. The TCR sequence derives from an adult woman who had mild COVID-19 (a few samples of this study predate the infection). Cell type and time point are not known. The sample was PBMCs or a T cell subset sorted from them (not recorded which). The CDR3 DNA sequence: TGTGCCATCAGTGATCGCGGGACAGGGGGAAGGTATGGCTACACCTTC. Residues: CAISDRGTGGRYGYTF.